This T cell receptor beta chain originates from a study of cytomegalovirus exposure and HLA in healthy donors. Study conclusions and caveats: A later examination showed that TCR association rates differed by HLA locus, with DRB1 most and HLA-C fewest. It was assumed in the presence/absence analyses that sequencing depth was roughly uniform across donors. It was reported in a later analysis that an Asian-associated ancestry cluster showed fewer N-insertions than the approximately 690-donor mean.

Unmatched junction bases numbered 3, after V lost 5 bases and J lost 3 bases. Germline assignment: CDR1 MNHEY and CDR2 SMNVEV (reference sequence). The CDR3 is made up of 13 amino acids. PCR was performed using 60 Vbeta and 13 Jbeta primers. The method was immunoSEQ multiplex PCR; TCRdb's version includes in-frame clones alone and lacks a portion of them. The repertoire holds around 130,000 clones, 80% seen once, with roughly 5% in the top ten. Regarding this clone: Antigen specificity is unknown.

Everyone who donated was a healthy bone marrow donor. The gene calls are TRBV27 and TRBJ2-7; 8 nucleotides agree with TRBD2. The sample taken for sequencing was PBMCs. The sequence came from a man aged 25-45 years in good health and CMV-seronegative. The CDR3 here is CASSPGGGYEQYF. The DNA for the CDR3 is TGTGCCAGCAGTCCGGGAGGGGGCTACGAGCAGTACTTC.